This T cell receptor (beta chain) was found in a study of blood T cell repertoires in COVID-19. On the study more broadly: Specimens from acute and convalescent COVID-19 originated in the United States, Italy and Spain.

Here immunoSEQ multiplex PCR was the method, and the copy in TCRdb shows in-frame clones only, minus some. The table lists some 320,000 clones, less than 85% of them singletons. This study enrolled people aged about 18 to 100 from 24 US geographic areas. The germline gives CDR1 LGHDT, CDR2 YNNKEL (reference sequence). The CDR3 has 16 residues. Deletions cut 0 bases from V and 4 bases from J, with 13 bases between. Input material: PBMCs or T cells enriched from blood (not recorded which). This clonotype was obtained from a woman under 40 who had been exposed to COVID-19. The chain carries TRBV3-1 (or the pseudogene TRBV3-2) and TRBJ1-5, with D tentatively TRBD1 (5 bases). The CDR3 nucleotides are TGTGCCAGCAGCCAAGAGGGGGGAAAAACGAATCAGCCCCAGCATTTT. Encoded protein: CASSQEGGKTNQPQHF.